This TCR beta chain is drawn from a study of response to subunit inactivated influenza vaccine. One entry per CDR3 protein results from TCRdb running MiXCR on the RT-PCR reads. The sample yields about 620,000 distinct CDR3 sequences, roughly 10% seen once. These data were likewise used in another study, on T cells expressing NK-cell markers. That work adds: What made the TCR beta cDNA was 5'RACE template switching with UMIs. Underlying the TCR beta repertoires were sorted CD3+CD56+NKG2C+, CD3+CD56+NKG2C- and CD3+CD56-NKG2C+ T cells. Within several experiments, an anti-gamma-delta TCR antibody kept the sorting limited to alpha-beta TCR T cells. Of the CD8+ T cell pool in about 6 donors, roughly 1.0-8% was accounted for by dominant NKG2C+ clonotypes. No clear determination of HCMV specificity was made for expanded NKG2C+ T cell clones.

This clonotype originated in a man in his fifties or sixties who received an inactivated influenza vaccine. This specimen was PBMCs from blood, taken on the day of vaccination.

The CDR3 DNA sequence: TGTGCCAGCAGTGAAGGGGCTACCCCGGACACCGGGGAGCTGTTTTTT. Translated, it gives CASSEGATPDTGELFF. The V and J genes are TRBV2 and TRBJ2-2; the D is unclear. Trimming left V 1 base short and J 3 bases short, with 12 bases between. Germline CDR1 is SNHLY and CDR2 is FYNNEI. This CDR3 contains 16 residues.